Listed below are T cell receptor beta chains from one sample, sequenced in a study of blood T cell repertoires in COVID-19. Clones were sequenced by immunoSEQ multiplex PCR, and TCRdb holds only the in-frame ones, with some missing. Of tens of thousands of clones in the sample, 85% to 95% are singletons; the top ten hold roughly two fifths. The sequencing sample was made of peripheral blood. All receptors come from a man aged 55 to 69 with active or convalescent COVID-19. CDR3s include the opening cysteine and the closing phenylalanine or tryptophan. A D gene is named only where the DNA matches it firmly. Clone size is shown for a subset of rows, as once, few, many or a class of expanded clone.

NA	TRBV15	TRBJ2-3	TRBD2	TGTGCCACCAGCAGAGATTTAGCGGGATTGTCCACAGATACGCAGTATTTT	CATSRDLAGLSTDTQYF
medium-sized	TRBV11-2	TRBJ2-3	TRBD1	TGTGCCAGCAGCTTCCCAACTCGCACAGGGGGCGAGAACGCAGATACGCAGTATTTT	CASSFPTRTGGENADTQYF
NA	TRBV6-2/TRBV6-3	TRBJ2-2	NA	TGTGCCAGCAGTTACTCACGGGTGGAGCTGTTTTTT	CASSYSRVELFF
NA	TRBV6-1	TRBJ1-4	NA	TGTGCCAGCAGCTCTGGTGACCCCAGGGAAAAACTGTTTTTT	CASSSGDPREKLFF
few	TRBV4-1	TRBJ2-1	TRBD2	TGCGCCAGCAGCCAAGAGGGAGAGCGGGGATACAATGAGCAGTTCTTC	CASSQEGERGYNEQFF
NA	TRBV5-6	TRBJ2-1	TRBD1	TGTGCCAGCAGCTTGGGACAGGGGAAGGGCAATGAGCAGTTCTTC	CASSLGQGKGNEQFF
NA	TRBV2	TRBJ1-5	NA	TGTGCCAGCAGTGATCCCCGGCCGGGGAATCAGCCCCAGCATTTT	CASSDPRPGNQPQHF
once	TRBV5-6	TRBJ2-7	NA	TGTGCCAGCAGCTTCGAAGGGAGCGAGCAGTACTTC	CASSFEGSEQYF
once	TRBV28	TRBJ1-6	NA	TGTGCCAGCAGCCCCGGGGCACCCCTCCACTTT	CASSPGAPLHF
NA	TRBV5-1	TRBJ2-7	TRBD2	TGCGCCAGCAGCTTCTTAGCGGGGGACCCTTCCTACGAGCAGTACTTC	CASSFLAGDPSYEQYF
NA	TRBV5-1	TRBJ2-7	TRBD2	TGCGCCAGCAGCGCCGCGGGACTAGCCTACGAGCAGTACTTC	CASSAAGLAYEQYF
NA	TRBV6-5	TRBJ2-3	NA	TGTGCCAGCAGTTACCGACAGGATAACACAGATACGCAGTATTTT	CASSYRQDNTDTQYF
NA	TRBV18	TRBJ2-3	NA	TGTGCCAGCTCACCACCGAACAGTTTCACAGATACGCAGTATTTT	CASSPPNSFTDTQYF
NA	TRBV19	TRBJ1-3	TRBD1	TGTGCCAGTAGTGGACAGGGTCACGGAAACACCATATATTTT	CASSGQGHGNTIYF
NA	TRBV27	TRBJ1-2	TRBD1	TGTGCCAGCAGCACAGTGACAGGGGGCTATGGCTACACCTTC	CASSTVTGGYGYTF
NA	TRBV29-1	TRBJ1-6	NA	TGCAGCGTTGATACGGTGAGGGCCCATCTTGTCTATAATTCACCCCTCCACTTT	CSVDTVRAHLVYNSPLHF
NA	TRBV7-2	TRBJ1-5	NA	TGTGCCAGCAGCTTAGTAGGAGGACAGCCCCAGCATTTT	CASSLVGGQPQHF
NA	TRBV18	TRBJ2-6	TRBD1	TGTGCCAGCTCATACGGGACAGGGGTCGGGGCCAACGTCCTGACTTTC	CASSYGTGVGANVLTF
NA	TRBV25-1	TRBJ1-2	TRBD1	TGTGCCAGCAGTGAGGCCAATCCTAGACAGGGGGCGGACTATGGCTACACCTTC	CASSEANPRQGADYGYTF
NA	TRBV5-4	TRBJ2-7	TRBD2	TGTGCCAGCAGCCCGGGACTAGCGGGGGGGTACGAGCAGTACTTC	CASSPGLAGGYEQYF
NA	TRBV10-3	TRBJ1-5	TRBD1	TGTGCCATCAGTGAGTACAGGGGGGTCAATCAGCCCCAGCATTTT	CAISEYRGVNQPQHF
NA	TRBV7-9	TRBJ1-5	NA	TGTGCCAGCAGCTTAAGCAGGGGCCAGCCCCAGCATTTT	CASSLSRGQPQHF
NA	TRBV7-2	TRBJ1-3	TRBD1	TGTGCCAGCAGCCTAGAAGGGGGCGGCTCTGGAAACACCATATATTTT	CASSLEGGGSGNTIYF
NA	TRBV6-5	TRBJ2-7	NA	TGTGCCAGCAGTTACAGGGGAAAAAGCGAGCAGTACTTC	CASSYRGKSEQYF
NA	TRBV5-1	TRBJ1-1	NA	TGCGCCAGCAGCTCCGGGGGGGGAATGAGAACTGAAGCTTTCTTT	CASSSGGGMRTEAFF
NA	TRBV9	TRBJ2-7	TRBD1	TGTGCCAGCAGCGGTAACGACAGGGGGTCCAACGAGCAGTACTTC	CASSGNDRGSNEQYF
NA	TRBV20-1	TRBJ2-5	NA	TGCAGTGCTAGTAGACGCGACCTAGGGGCTAAAGAGACCCAGTACTTC	CSASRRDLGAKETQYF
NA	TRBV5-3	TRBJ2-2	TRBD2	TGTGCCAGAAGCTTGGGACTAGCGGAGAACACCGGGGAGCTGTTTTTT	CARSLGLAENTGELFF
NA	TRBV11-2	TRBJ2-7	NA	TGTGCCAGCAGGGGTAATGAAGGACACCTTCTCCACGAGCAGTACTTC	CASRGNEGHLLHEQYF
NA	TRBV20-1	TRBJ1-1	NA	TGCAGTGCTAGATTATCGGAAGCTTTCTTT	CSARLSEAFF
NA	TRBV6-6	TRBJ1-4	TRBD1	TGTGCCAGCAGTTCGTACGGGACAGGGGCAGAAAAACTGTTTTTT	CASSSYGTGAEKLFF
NA	TRBV6-5	TRBJ1-2	NA	TGTGCCAGCAGTTCAGGGGTTGGCTATGGCTACACCTTC	CASSSGVGYGYTF
NA	TRBV3-1/TRBV3-2	TRBJ2-7	NA	TGTGCCAGCAGCCCGTTAAAATCCCCCTACGAGCAGTACTTC	CASSPLKSPYEQYF
NA	TRBV25-1	TRBJ2-1	NA	TGTGCCAGCACAGGTCGCGGGGGCACCTACAATGAGCAGTTCTTC	CASTGRGGTYNEQFF
NA	TRBV18	TRBJ1-2	NA	TGTGCCAGCTCACCATCTGGGGCGCCCAACTATGGCTACACCTTC	CASSPSGAPNYGYTF
NA	TRBV5-4	TRBJ2-7	NA	TGTGCCAGCAGCTTGGAGTACAACAGCTACGAGCAGTACTTC	CASSLEYNSYEQYF
NA	TRBV7-9	TRBJ1-3	NA	TGTGCCAGCAGCACAGACGCAACAGCCTTCTCTGGAAACACCATATATTTT	CASSTDATAFSGNTIYF
NA	TRBV6-5	TRBJ2-3	TRBD2	TGTGCCAGCGGAACCGGGACTATTAGCACAGATACGCAGTATTTT	CASGTGTISTDTQYF
NA	TRBV12-5	TRBJ2-7	TRBD1	TGTGCTAGTGGTTTGAAAGGAGGGGACAGGACAAATAACTACGAGCAGTACTTC	CASGLKGGDRTNNYEQYF
NA	TRBV7-6	TRBJ2-2	TRBD1	TGTGCCAGCAGCCCGCGACAGGGGCGGGACACCGGGGAGCTGTTTTTT	CASSPRQGRDTGELFF
NA	TRBV24-1	TRBJ2-5	TRBD1	TGTGCCACCAGTGATCTACAGGGGGCGCGGGAGACCCAGTACTTC	CATSDLQGARETQYF
NA	TRBV25-1	TRBJ1-3	NA	TGTGCCAGCAGTGGATTCGACAGGTACTCTGGAAACACCATATATTTT	CASSGFDRYSGNTIYF
NA	TRBV4-2	TRBJ2-6	NA	TGTGCCAGCAGCCAAGGGCGCGCGACAGCCAGCTCTGGGGCCAACGTCCTGACTTTC	CASSQGRATASSGANVLTF
NA	TRBV5-5	TRBJ2-1	TRBD2	TGTGCCAGCAGCTTGGAGCTAGCGGGGGTTCGGGAGCAGTTCTTC	CASSLELAGVREQFF
NA	TRBV14	TRBJ1-4	TRBD1	TGTGCCAGCAGCCAAATGGGACAGGGGGAAACTAATGAAAAACTGTTTTTT	CASSQMGQGETNEKLFF
NA	TRBV10-3	TRBJ1-6	NA	TGTGCCATCAGTGAGTCGGGCAGGGGTAATTCACCCCTCCACTTT	CAISESGRGNSPLHF
NA	TRBV2	TRBJ2-3	TRBD1	TGTGCCAGCAGTGGGGGACAGGGGAGCACAGATACGCAGTATTTT	CASSGGQGSTDTQYF
NA	TRBV9	TRBJ2-3	TRBD1	TGTGCCAGCAGCGGATCGACAGGGGGCTATACGCAGTATTTT	CASSGSTGGYTQYF
NA	TRBV12-3/TRBV12-4	TRBJ1-1	NA	TGTGCCAGCAGTTTGGGCAGGGGAGCTTTCTTT	CASSLGRGAFF
NA	TRBV30	TRBJ2-1	TRBD2	TGTGCCTGGACCTACCTAGCGGGACCCAACGGTGAGCAGTTCTTC	CAWTYLAGPNGEQFF
NA	TRBV19	TRBJ1-1	NA	TGTGCCAGTAGTTGGCAGGGAGGGACTGAAGCTTTCTTT	CASSWQGGTEAFF
NA	TRBV28	TRBJ1-1	TRBD1	TGTGCCAGCAGGCTCGGACAGGAGAACACTGAAGCTTTCTTT	CASRLGQENTEAFF
once	TRBV9	TRBJ2-2	NA	TGTGCCAGCAGCGTAATGTCGAGCGGCCCGAACACCGGGGAGCTGTTTTTT	CASSVMSSGPNTGELFF